The 30 T cell receptor beta chains listed next were all sequenced from one sample in a study of T cell responses to AZD1222 COVID-19 vaccine. Clones were sequenced by immunoSEQ multiplex PCR, and TCRdb holds only the in-frame ones, with some missing. The data hold about 150,000 clones, with roughly nine tenths observed a single time. The sample here was peripheral blood, taken 28 days after the second AZD1222 dose. These receptors originate from an adult who received the AZD1222 COVID-19 vaccine.

This chain links TRBV24-1 with TRBJ1-2; 8 positions agree with TRBD1. V dropped 9 bases and J dropped 6; count of bases not matched to a gene: 2. The CDR3 has 11 amino acids. CDR1 and CDR2 (germline): KGHDR, SFDVKD. For the CDR3, the DNA is TGTGCCACCGGACAGGGCGATGGCTACACCTTC. This encodes CATGQGDGYTF.

This sequence joins TRBV18 and TRBJ1-4; D gene uncertain. The CDR3 covers 14 residues. Trimming shortened V by 0 bases and J by 4 bases, and 6 bases separated the two germline ends. The germline CDR1 and CDR2 sequences are KGHSH and LQKENI. CDR3 in amino acids: CASSPPSVNEKLFF. CDR3 in DNA: TGTGCCAGCTCACCACCGTCCGTTAATGAAAAACTGTTTTTT.

This sequence joins TRBV7-9 and TRBJ1-2; D gene ambiguous. The CDR3 has 15 residues. Germline lookup yields CDR1 SEHNR and CDR2 FQNEAQ (reference sequence). V lost 5 bases and J lost 4, with 17 bases in between. DNA for the CDR3: TGTGCCAGCAGCCCTAGGAGTTCCTATGGCTATGGCTACACCTTC. Encoded protein: CASSPRSSYGYGYTF.

This chain connects TRBV7-9 to TRBJ1-5; possible D gene TRBD1, 5 bases. The V end lost 4 bases, the J end lost 3 bases, and 10 bases lay between the germline ends. The CDR3 sequence is 14 residues long. The V gene's germline CDR1 is SEHNR and CDR2 FQNEAQ (reference sequence). Here the CDR3 reads CASSSDRYNQPQHF. CDR3 nucleotide sequence: TGTGCCAGCAGCTCCGACAGATACAATCAGCCCCAGCATTTT.

The chain carries TRBV7-2 and TRBJ1-2, with 11 bases fitting TRBD1. Per the germline V gene, CDR1 is SGHTA and CDR2 is FQGNSA. The CDR3 runs to 17 residues. The junction had 9 bases not matched to a gene; V was cut back by 5 bases and J by 1 base. The CDR3 nucleotides read TGTGCCAGCAGCCCCCGGCGGGGGACAGGGGGTAACTATGGCTACACCTTC. Translation gives CASSPRRGTGGNYGYTF.

J is TRBJ1-1 and V is TRBV2; no definite D call. Trimming shortened V by 7 bases and J by 3 bases, and 9 bases separated the two germline ends. The CDR3 loop spans 12 amino acids. CDR1 is SNHLY and CDR2 is FYNNEI in the germline V gene. CDR3 bases: TGTGCCAGCATAGCAAGATACACTGAAGCTTTCTTT. It specifies CASIARYTEAFF.

V is TRBV30 and J is TRBJ2-5, with TRBD2 matching 9 bases. Germline assignment: CDR1 GTSNPN and CDR2 SVGIG (reference sequence). V gave up 2 bases and J gave up 3 bases; unmatched junction bases: 10. This CDR3 has 16 amino acids. The chain's CDR3 is CAWSRGGLAGKETQYF. The CDR3, as DNA: TGTGCCTGGAGTCGGGGTGGGCTAGCGGGAAAAGAGACCCAGTACTTC.

The genes are TRBV7-3 and TRBJ2-5; D remains ambiguous. Per the germline V gene, CDR1 is SGHTA and CDR2 is FQGTGA. The CDR3 has 15 amino acids. V lost 0 bases, J lost 2 bases, and 10 bases lay in between. CDR3 region: CASSLTLTPQETQYF. For the CDR3, the DNA is TGTGCCAGCAGCTTAACGTTAACTCCGCAAGAGACCCAGTACTTC.

CDR3 nucleotide sequence: TGTGCCAGCAGTCCCCGGGAGACCGGGGGCTACACCTTC. This encodes CASSPRETGGYTF. The chain is built from TRBV6-4 and TRBJ1-2; no firm D call. With 5 bases removed from V and 8 bases from J, the gap between germline ends came to 15 bases. The CDR3 extends over 13 amino acids. Germline lookup yields CDR1 MRHNA and CDR2 SNTAGT.

V and J are TRBV5-1 and TRBJ2-1; 11 nucleotides line up with TRBD2. The V gene end was trimmed by 4 bases and the J gene end by 4 bases; junction bases not matched to a gene: 7. CDR1 is SGHRS and CDR2 is YFSETQ in the germline V gene. CDR3 length equals 16 residues. For the CDR3, the DNA is TGCGCCAGCAGCCTTACTAGCGGGAGCCTGTACAATGAGCAGTTCTTC. Translating gives CASSLTSGSLYNEQFF. The variable domain in full, with the rest retrieved from reference TRBV5-1 and TRBJ2-1, is KAGVTQTPRYLIKTRGQQVTLSCSPISGHRSVSWYQQTPGQGLQFLFEYFSETQRNKGNFPGRFSGRQFSNSRSEMNVSTLELGDSALYLCASSLTSGSLYNEQFFGPGTRLTVL.

This chain joins TRBV27 and TRBJ2-5; perhaps TRBD1 as D (6 bases). The germline V gene has CDR1 MNHEY and CDR2 SMNVEV (reference sequence). CDR3 length: 18 residues. The V end lost 5 bases, the J end lost 2 bases, and 24 bases lay between the germline ends. Here the CDR3 reads CASSQPYGAEGVQETQYF. For the CDR3, the DNA is TGTGCCAGCAGTCAACCCTACGGCGCCGAGGGGGTACAAGAGACCCAGTACTTC.

This clone was recorded only once. The chain couples TRBV7-2 to TRBJ2-5, with D perhaps assigned TRBD1 or TRBD2 (5 bases each). The CDR3 is 15 amino acids. The germline gives CDR1 SGHTA, CDR2 FQGNSA. V dropped 5 bases and J dropped 8 bases, with 21 bases sitting between them. For the CDR3, the DNA is TGTGCCAGCAGCCGCCGGGACCAGCAAATTGGTACCCAGTACTTC. Translation: CASSRRDQQIGTQYF.

A single count supports this clone. The V and J genes are TRBV3-1 (or the pseudogene TRBV3-2) and TRBJ1-1; TRBD1 aligns across 7 bases. CDR1 and CDR2 (germline): LGHDT, YNNKEL (reference sequence). Trimming at V came to 3 bases and at J to 6 bases, leaving 1 base not matched to a gene. The length of the CDR3 is 12 residues. CDR3: CASSQTGPEAFF. The CDR3 bases are TGTGCCAGCAGCCAGACAGGGCCTGAAGCTTTCTTT.

This chain joins TRBV7-9 and TRBJ2-2; D is possibly TRBD1 (5 bases). V dropped 1 base and J dropped 7 bases, with 13 bases sitting between them. This CDR3 contains 15 residues. The V gene's germline CDR1 is SEHNR and CDR2 FQNEAQ (reference sequence). CDR3 in amino acids: CASSLEGRVRGELFF. As DNA, the CDR3 is TGTGCCAGCAGCTTAGAAGGCAGGGTTCGCGGGGAGCTGTTTTTT. Full variable domain (missing parts from reference TRBV7-9 and TRBJ2-2): DTGVSQNPRHKITKRGQNVTFRCDPISEHNRLYWYRQTLGQGPEFLTYFQNEAQLEKSRLLSDRFSAERPKGSFSTLEIQRTEQGDSAMYLCASSLEGRVRGELFFGEGSRLTVL.

This clone was picked up a small number of times. The rearrangement links TRBV28 to TRBJ1-5; a weak D match, TRBD1 (6 bases). Germline values: CDR1 MDHEN, CDR2 SYDVKM. This CDR3 region has 14 residues. V lost 7 bases to trimming and J lost 7 bases, with 17 bases between them. Written as DNA, the CDR3 is TGTGCCAGCACCAAATCTCAGGGGAAGCAGCCCCAGCATTTT. It specifies CASTKSQGKQPQHF.

The sample holds a few counts of this clone. CDR3 DNA: TGTGCCAGCAGTGACTCTAGCGGGGGGGCAGAGACCCAGTACTTC. The encoded protein is CASSDSSGGAETQYF. The chain is built from TRBV6-4 and TRBJ2-5; 11 positions agree with TRBD2. Trimming cost V 0 bases and J 4 bases; bases outside gene matches: 1. Germline V gene data show CDR1 as MRHNA and CDR2 as SNTAGT. The CDR3 has 15 residues.

The V call is TRBV6-4, the J call TRBJ1-4; 7 bases are a match to TRBD1. CDR1 MRHNA and CDR2 SNTAGT come from the germline V gene. CDR3 length: 15 amino acids. Losses at the gene ends were 3 bases for V and 4 bases for J; bases not matched to a gene: 5. The CDR3 loop reads CASSEGGQDNEKLFF. CDR3 nucleotides: TGTGCCAGCAGTGAAGGCGGACAGGATAATGAAAAACTGTTTTTT.

The rearrangement uses TRBV5-1 and TRBJ1-2, with 10 bases that match TRBD1. The germline V gene has CDR1 SGHRS and CDR2 YFSETQ. V shed 4 bases, J shed 4 bases, and the junction held 7 bases outside the gene matches. This CDR3 spans 15 amino acids. The DNA of the CDR3 is TGCGCCAGCAGCGCCGCCGGGACAGGGGCCTATGGCTACACCTTC. Translating it yields CASSAAGTGAYGYTF.

The V call is TRBV24-1, the J call TRBJ2-5; tentative D call: TRBD1 (5 bases). Germline CDR1 reads KGHDR; CDR2 reads SFDVKD. V was shortened by 5 bases and J by 1 base, with 7 bases between the two germline ends. The length of the CDR3 is 13 residues. The chain's CDR3 is CATSGGLQETQYF. The CDR3 DNA is TGTGCCACCAGTGGGGGCCTCCAAGAGACCCAGTACTTC.

The V call is TRBV10-2, the J call TRBJ1-1, with D possibly being TRBD1 (6 bases). CDR1 is WSHSY, CDR2 SAAADI, per germline. CDR3 length: 13 amino acids. The ends were cut back, 2 bases at V and 7 bases at J, with 11 bases in the middle. This CDR3 is CASSEGQLLEAFF. Written as DNA, the CDR3 is TGCGCCAGCAGTGAGGGACAGCTCCTTGAAGCTTTCTTT.

V usage is TRBV2 and J usage is TRBJ2-7; weak D call: TRBD1 (6 bases). CDR1 is SNHLY, CDR2 FYNNEI, per germline. Trimming left V 0 bases short and J 0 bases short, with 12 bases between. CDR3 length equals 16 residues. This CDR3 is CASSEASRDTSYEQYF. CDR3 nucleotides: TGTGCCAGCAGTGAAGCATCACGGGACACCTCCTACGAGCAGTACTTC.

The chain uses TRBV2 and TRBJ2-2; D not resolved. CDR3 size: 13 residues. The V gene's germline CDR1 is SNHLY and CDR2 FYNNEI. Trimming shortened V by 8 bases and J by 4 bases, and 11 bases separated the two germline ends. The CDR3 spells CASLIGITGELFF. CDR3 sequence (DNA): TGTGCCAGCCTTATTGGGATCACCGGGGAGCTGTTTTTT.

The CDR3 nucleotides read TGTGCCAGCAAAAGGGGCGCCTACAATGAGCAGTTCTTC. It specifies CASKRGAYNEQFF. J is TRBJ2-1 and V is TRBV9; the D gene is possibly TRBD1 (5 bases). The CDR3 spans 13 residues. V lost 6 bases and J lost 2, with 9 bases in between. Germline CDR1 is SGDLS and CDR2 is YYNGEE.

The J gene is TRBJ1-2, the V gene TRBV27; 8 positions agree with TRBD1. V shed 4 bases and J 4 bases; nucleotides not matched to a gene: 2. Germline V gene data show CDR1 as MNHEY and CDR2 as SMNVEV (reference sequence). The CDR3 sequence is 13 residues long. CDR3: CASSSGGLYGYTF. The CDR3 nucleotides read TGTGCCAGCAGTTCAGGGGGCCTCTATGGCTACACCTTC.

The chain recombines TRBV6-5 with TRBJ2-5; perhaps TRBD1 as D (5 bases). Trimming removed 8 bases from V and 2 bases from J, with 18 bases in between. This CDR3 contains 15 residues. From germline, CDR1 is MNHEY and CDR2 SVGAGI. The CDR3 DNA is TGTGCCAGCGTGGGCAGACAGTTAGGACAAGAGACCCAGTACTTC. It translates to CASVGRQLGQETQYF.

The chain has TRBV6-1 and TRBJ2-7, with D unresolved. V lost 1 base and J lost 3, with 13 bases in between. The CDR3 runs 15 residues. Per the germline V gene, CDR1 is MNHNS and CDR2 is SASEGT. The CDR3 loop is CASSEEINSFYEQYF. The DNA for the CDR3 is TGTGCCAGCAGTGAAGAAATAAACTCCTTCTACGAGCAGTACTTC.

The chain is built from TRBV7-6 and TRBJ2-2; D might be TRBD1 (5 bases). Germline V gene sequence: CDR1 SGHVS, CDR2 FNYEAQ. V lost 1 base and J 5 bases, leaving 8 bases between the germline ends. The CDR3 runs to 14 residues. The CDR3 coding sequence is TGTGCCAGCAGCTTAGGGGGCGGTACCGGGGAGCTGTTTTTT. Its protein product is CASSLGGGTGELFF.

The V and J genes are TRBV18 and TRBJ1-5; no clear D gene. Germline assignment: CDR1 KGHSH and CDR2 LQKENI. CDR3 size: 13 residues. Trimming shortened V by 3 bases and J by 4 bases, and 7 bases separated the two germline ends. CDR3 in amino acids: CASSPRANQPQHF. In DNA form, the CDR3 reads TGTGCCAGCTCACCCCGGGCAAATCAGCCCCAGCATTTT.

This clone has a single count. The chain links TRBV2 to TRBJ2-5; 13 bases line up with TRBD2. V shed 4 bases, J shed 5 bases, and the junction held 10 bases outside the gene matches. The CDR3 sequence is 17 residues long. The germline V gene encodes CDR1 SNHLY and CDR2 FYNNEI. The CDR3 sequence is CASSVGLAGETSETQYF. The CDR3 bases are TGTGCCAGCAGTGTCGGACTAGCGGGGGAGACGTCGGAGACCCAGTACTTC.

The chain carries TRBV12-3 or TRBV12-4 and TRBJ1-1, with D unclear. This CDR3 comprises 13 residues. The ends were cut back, 5 bases at V and 4 bases at J, with 11 bases in the middle. CDR3 nucleotides: TGTGCCAGCAGTATCGGCCTCAGCACTGAAGCTTTCTTT. Translating gives CASSIGLSTEAFF.